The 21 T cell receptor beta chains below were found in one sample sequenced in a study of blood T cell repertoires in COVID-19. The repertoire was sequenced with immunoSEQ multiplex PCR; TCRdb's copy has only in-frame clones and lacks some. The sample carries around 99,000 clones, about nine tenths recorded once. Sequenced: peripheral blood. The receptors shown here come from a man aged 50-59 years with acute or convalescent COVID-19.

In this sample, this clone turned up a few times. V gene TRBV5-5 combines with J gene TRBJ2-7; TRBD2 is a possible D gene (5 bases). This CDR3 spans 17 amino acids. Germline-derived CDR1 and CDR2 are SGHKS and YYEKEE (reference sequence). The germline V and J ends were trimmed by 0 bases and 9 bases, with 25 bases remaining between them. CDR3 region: CASSLVDRGPPYTAQYF. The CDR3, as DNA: TGTGCCAGCAGCTTGGTTGATCGCGGGCCCCCCTATACGGCGCAGTACTTC.

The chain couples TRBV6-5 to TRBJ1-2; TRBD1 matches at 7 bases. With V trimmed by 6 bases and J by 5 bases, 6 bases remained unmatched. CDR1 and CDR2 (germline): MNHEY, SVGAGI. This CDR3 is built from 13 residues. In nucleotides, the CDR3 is TGTGCCAGCAGGTCGGACAGGTTATATGGCTACACCTTC. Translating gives CASRSDRLYGYTF.

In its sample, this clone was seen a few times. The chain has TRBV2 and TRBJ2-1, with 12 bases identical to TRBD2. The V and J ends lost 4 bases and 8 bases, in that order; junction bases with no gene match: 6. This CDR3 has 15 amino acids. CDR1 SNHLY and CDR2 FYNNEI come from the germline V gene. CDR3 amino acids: CASSVPSGRGYEQFF. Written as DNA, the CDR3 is TGTGCCAGCAGTGTTCCTAGCGGGAGGGGGTATGAGCAGTTCTTC.

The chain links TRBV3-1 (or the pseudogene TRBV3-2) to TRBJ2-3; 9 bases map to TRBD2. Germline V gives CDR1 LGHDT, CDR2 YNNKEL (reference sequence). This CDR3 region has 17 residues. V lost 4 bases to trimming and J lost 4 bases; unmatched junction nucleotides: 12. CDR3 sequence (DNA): TGTGCCAGCAGCCGCTACCCCCCGACTAGCGGATCAGATACGCAGTATTTT. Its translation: CASSRYPPTSGSDTQYF.

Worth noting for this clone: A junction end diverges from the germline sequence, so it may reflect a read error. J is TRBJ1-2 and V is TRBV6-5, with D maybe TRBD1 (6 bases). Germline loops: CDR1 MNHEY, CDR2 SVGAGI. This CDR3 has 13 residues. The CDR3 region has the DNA TGCCTTACAGGCGGGGGGGCGCAATATGGCTACACCTTC. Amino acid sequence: CLTGGGAQYGYTF.

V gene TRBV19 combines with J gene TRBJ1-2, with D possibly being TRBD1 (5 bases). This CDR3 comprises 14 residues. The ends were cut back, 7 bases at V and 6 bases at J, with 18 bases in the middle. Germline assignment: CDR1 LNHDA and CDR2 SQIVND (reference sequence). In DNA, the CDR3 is TGTGCCAGTAATAGACGCAGGGAAGGCCATGGCTACACCTTC. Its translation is CASNRRREGHGYTF. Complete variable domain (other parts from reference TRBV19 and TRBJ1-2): DGGITQSPKYLFRKEGQNVTLSCEQNLNHDAMYWYRQDPGQGLRLIYYSQIVNDFQKGDIAEGYSVSREKKESFPLTVTSAQKNPTAFYLCASNRRREGHGYTFGSGTRLTVV.

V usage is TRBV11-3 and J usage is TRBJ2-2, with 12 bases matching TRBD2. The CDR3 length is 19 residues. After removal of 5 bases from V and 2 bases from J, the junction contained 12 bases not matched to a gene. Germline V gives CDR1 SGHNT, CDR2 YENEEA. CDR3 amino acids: CASSPDPWTSGKNTGELFF. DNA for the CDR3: TGTGCCAGCAGCCCAGACCCCTGGACTAGCGGGAAAAACACCGGGGAGCTGTTTTTT.

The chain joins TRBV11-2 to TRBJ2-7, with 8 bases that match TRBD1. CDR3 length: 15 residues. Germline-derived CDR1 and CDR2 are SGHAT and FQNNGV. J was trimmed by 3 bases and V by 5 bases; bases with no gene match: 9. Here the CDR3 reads CASSTSGTGGYEQYF. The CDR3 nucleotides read TGTGCCAGCAGCACATCTGGGACAGGAGGCTACGAGCAGTACTTC.

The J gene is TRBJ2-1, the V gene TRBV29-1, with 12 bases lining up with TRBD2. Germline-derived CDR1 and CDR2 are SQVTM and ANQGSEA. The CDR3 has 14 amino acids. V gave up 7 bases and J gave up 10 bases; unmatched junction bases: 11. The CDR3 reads CSAQTSGSPSEQFF. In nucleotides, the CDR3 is TGCAGCGCCCAGACTAGCGGGAGCCCATCCGAGCAGTTCTTC.

The CDR3 loop is CASSLGTGETQYF. Here the CDR3 DNA reads TGCGCCAGCAGCTTGGGGACGGGGGAGACCCAGTACTTC. V is TRBV5-1 and J is TRBJ2-5, with D perhaps matching TRBD2 (5 bases). CDR3 size: 13 residues. V lost 0 bases, J lost 5 bases, and 8 bases lay in between. Germline V CDR1 and CDR2: SGHRS, YFSETQ.

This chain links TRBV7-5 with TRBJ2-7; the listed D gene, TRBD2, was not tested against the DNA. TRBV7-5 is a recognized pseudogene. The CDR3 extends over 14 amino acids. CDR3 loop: CVRSRGGEGPEQYF. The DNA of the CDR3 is TGTGTCAGATCCCGGGGGGGGGAGGGCCCCGAGCAGTACTTC.

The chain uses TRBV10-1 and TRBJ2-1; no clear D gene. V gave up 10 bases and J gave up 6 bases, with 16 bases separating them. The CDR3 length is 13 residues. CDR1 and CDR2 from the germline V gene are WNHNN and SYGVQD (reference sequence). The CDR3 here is CANWAKWANEQFF. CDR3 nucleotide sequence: TGCGCCAACTGGGCCAAGTGGGCCAATGAGCAGTTCTTC.

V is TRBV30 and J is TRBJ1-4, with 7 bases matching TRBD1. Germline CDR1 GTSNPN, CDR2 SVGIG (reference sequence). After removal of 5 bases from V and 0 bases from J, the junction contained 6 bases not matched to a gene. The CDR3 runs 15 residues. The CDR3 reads CAWGRGDATNEKLFF. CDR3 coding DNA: TGTGCCTGGGGCAGGGGGGATGCAACTAATGAAAAACTGTTTTTT. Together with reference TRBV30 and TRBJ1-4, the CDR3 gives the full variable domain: SQTIHQWPATLVQPVGSPLSLECTVEGTSNPNLYWYRQAAGRGLQLLFYSVGIGQISSEVPQNLSASRPQDRQFILSSKKLLLSDSGFYLCAWGRGDATNEKLFFGSGTQLSVL.

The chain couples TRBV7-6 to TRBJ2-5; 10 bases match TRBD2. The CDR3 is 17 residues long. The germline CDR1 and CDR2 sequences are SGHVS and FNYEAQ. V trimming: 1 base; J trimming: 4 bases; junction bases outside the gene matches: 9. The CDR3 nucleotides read TGTGCCAGCAGCTTAGGGGTAGCGGGAGGAATGGTAGAGACCCAGTACTTC. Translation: CASSLGVAGGMVETQYF.

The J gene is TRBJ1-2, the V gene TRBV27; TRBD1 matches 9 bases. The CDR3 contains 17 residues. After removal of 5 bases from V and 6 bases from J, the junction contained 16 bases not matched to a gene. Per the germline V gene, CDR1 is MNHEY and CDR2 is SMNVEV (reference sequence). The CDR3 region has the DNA TGTGCCAGCAGTCTACATTGGACAGGGGCGGGTATAAATGGCTACACCTTC. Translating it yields CASSLHWTGAGINGYTF.

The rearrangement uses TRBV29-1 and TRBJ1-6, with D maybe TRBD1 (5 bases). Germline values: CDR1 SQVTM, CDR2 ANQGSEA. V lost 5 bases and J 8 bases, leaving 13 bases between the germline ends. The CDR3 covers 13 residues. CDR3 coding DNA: TGCAGCGTTCGGGGGGGGGAGCATTCACCCCTCCACTTT. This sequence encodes CSVRGGEHSPLHF.

This CDR3 is CASSHKGEGLGEQYF. DNA of the CDR3: TGTGCCAGCAGCCATAAGGGGGAGGGCCTAGGAGAGCAGTACTTC. The chain recombines TRBV3-1 (or the pseudogene TRBV3-2) with TRBJ2-7, with D possibly TRBD2 on 7 matching bases. This CDR3 has 15 residues. Germline loops: CDR1 LGHDT, CDR2 YNNKEL (reference sequence). V was clipped by 3 bases and J by 7 bases, with 19 bases between them.

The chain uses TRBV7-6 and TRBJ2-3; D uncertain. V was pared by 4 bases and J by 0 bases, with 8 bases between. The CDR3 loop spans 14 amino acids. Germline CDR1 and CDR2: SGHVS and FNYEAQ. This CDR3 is CASSSLSSTDTQYF. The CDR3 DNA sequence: TGTGCCAGCAGCTCGTTGTCTAGCACAGATACGCAGTATTTT.

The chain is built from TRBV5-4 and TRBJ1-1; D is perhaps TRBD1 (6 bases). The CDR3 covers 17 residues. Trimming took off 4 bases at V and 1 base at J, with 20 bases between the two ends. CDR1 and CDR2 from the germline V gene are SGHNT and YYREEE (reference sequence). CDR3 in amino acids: CASSPTGGPVQNTEAFF. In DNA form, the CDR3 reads TGTGCCAGCAGCCCGACGGGGGGGCCCGTCCAGAACACTGAAGCTTTCTTT.

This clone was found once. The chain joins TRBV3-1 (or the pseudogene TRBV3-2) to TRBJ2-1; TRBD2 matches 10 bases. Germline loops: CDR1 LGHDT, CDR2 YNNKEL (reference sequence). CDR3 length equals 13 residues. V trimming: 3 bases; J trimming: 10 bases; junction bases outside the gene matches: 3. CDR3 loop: CASSQATSGEQFF. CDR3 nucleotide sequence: TGTGCCAGCAGCCAGGCGACTAGCGGGGAGCAGTTCTTC.

CDR3 protein: CASSLGTGVSNQPQHF. The CDR3 DNA follows: TGTGCCAGCAGCTTAGGTACGGGGGTGAGCAATCAGCCCCAGCATTTT. The rearrangement links TRBV7-9 to TRBJ1-5, with D possibly matching TRBD1 (5 bases). The CDR3 is 16 residues long. CDR1 SEHNR and CDR2 FQNEAQ come from the germline V gene (reference sequence). V was trimmed by 1 base and J by 1 base, leaving 11 bases between them.